The present T cell receptor (beta chain) was sequenced within a study of T cells in Graves' hyperthyroidism and ophthalmopathy. Study-wide background: Staff took peripheral blood when the initial diagnosis was made, before any treatment began.

Using RNA transcripts as the source, TCR beta CDR3 regions were amplified. The HTBI primer set served for first-round RT-PCR of the TCR CDR3. TCRdb re-derived calls from the multiplex PCR reads in MiXCR, one entry per CDR3 protein. The data contain around 530,000 distinct CDR3 sequences, approximately 17% of them singletons. Diagnoses used clinical symptoms, serum thyroxine and TRAb, thyroid ultrasound and orbital computed tomography. Germline V gene lookup returns CDR1 MDHEN and CDR2 SYDVKM. This CDR3 comprises 17 residues. Trimming stripped 6 bases from V and 5 bases from J, with 22 bases between. This clonotype was recorded a few times.

Sample: blood. The chain employs TRBV28 and TRBJ1-4, with D possibly being TRBD1 (5 bases). The TCR originated in a woman under 30 with Graves' ophthalmopathy. The CDR3 DNA is TGTGCCAGCAGGCTCCGGGACGTCTTTGATTTGAATGAAAAACTGTTTTTT. Translated, it gives CASRLRDVFDLNEKLFF.